Following are 31 T cell receptor beta chains from one sample sequenced in a study of T cells in localized non-small cell lung cancer. TCRdb's copy holds only in-frame clones and misses some; the assay was immunoSEQ multiplex PCR. The sample has approximately 10,000 clones, around four fifths seen once; the top ten hold about 20%. This specimen consisted of peripheral blood mononuclear cells, obtained before any cancer treatment. These TCRs come from an older female donor with stage II lung adenocarcinoma.

This clone was counted a few times. The genes are TRBV10-1 and TRBJ2-1; a possible D gene is TRBD2 (6 bases). V gave up 3 bases and J gave up 7 bases, with 13 bases separating them. The CDR3 covers 14 residues. The germline V gene encodes CDR1 WNHNN and CDR2 SYGVQD (reference sequence). CDR3 residues: CASSEEEGGNEQFF. DNA for the CDR3: TGCGCCAGCAGTGAAGAGGAGGGCGGGAATGAGCAGTTCTTC.

J is TRBJ1-5 and V is TRBV21-1; the DNA was not used to check the table's D call, TRBD1. TRBV21-1 counts as a pseudogene. The CDR3 spans 15 residues. CDR3 DNA sequence: TGTGCCAGCAGCAAAGTGGGGACAGGGGACCAGCCCCAGCATTTT. Its translation is CASSKVGTGDQPQHF.

This chain connects TRBV7-3 to TRBJ2-1; maybe TRBD1 (5 bases). CDR3 length: 14 amino acids. Germline loops: CDR1 SGHTA, CDR2 FQGTGA. The V and J ends lost 5 bases and 3 bases respectively, with 11 bases between them. The CDR3 loop reads CASSPPGIYNEQFF. The CDR3 bases are TGTGCCAGCAGCCCCCCAGGGATCTACAATGAGCAGTTCTTC.

This clone was observed a few times. CDR3 sequence reads: CAWKAGIRRLASQETQYF. The CDR3 nucleotides read TGTGCCTGGAAAGCCGGGATAAGACGACTAGCGTCCCAAGAGACCCAGTACTTC. J is TRBJ2-5 and V is TRBV30, with TRBD2 identical over 8 bases. This CDR3 contains 18 residues. The J segment lost 1 base and the V segment lost 4 bases, leaving 17 bases of the junction unmatched. Germline CDR1 reads GTSNPN; CDR2 reads SVGIG (reference sequence).

The genes are TRBV4-3 and TRBJ2-7; D is unclear. Trimming pared 0 bases from V and 3 bases from J, leaving 6 bases between. The germline V gene has CDR1 LGHNA and CDR2 YSLEER. The CDR3 has 13 residues. CDR3: CASSQEWRYEQYF. Written as DNA, the CDR3 is TGCGCCAGCAGCCAAGAATGGCGCTACGAGCAGTACTTC.

This sequence joins TRBV11-1 and TRBJ1-5; 9 bases agree with TRBD1. Germline V lookup: CDR1 SGHAT, CDR2 FQDESV (reference sequence). The junction had 4 bases not matched to a gene; V was cut back by 5 bases and J by 5 bases. The CDR3 extends over 14 amino acids. CDR3 nucleotides: TGTGCCAGCAGCCCAAGGACAGGGGATCAGCCCCAGCATTTT. Encoded protein: CASSPRTGDQPQHF.

The chain carries TRBV6-5 and TRBJ2-6; D not resolved. This CDR3 comprises 15 residues. Per germline, CDR1 MNHEY and CDR2 SVGAGI. V shed 4 bases and J shed 2 bases, with 9 bases lying between them. CDR3 sequence: CASSSMGTGANVLTF. CDR3 bases: TGTGCCAGCAGTTCTATGGGTACTGGGGCCAACGTCCTGACTTTC.

The gene calls are TRBV28 and TRBJ1-5; no clear D. CDR1 is MDHEN and CDR2 is SYDVKM in the germline V gene. The CDR3 has 18 amino acids. Trimming left V 5 bases short and J 0 bases short, with 20 bases between. CDR3 in DNA: TGTGCCAGCAGTCCCCTTCTCAAAAGGGCTCATAGCAATCAGCCCCAGCATTTT. It translates to CASSPLLKRAHSNQPQHF.

This chain uses TRBV7-2 with TRBJ2-3; 8 bases align to TRBD2. Looked up from germline, CDR1 is SGHTA and CDR2 is FQGNSA. V lost 4 bases to trimming and J lost 1 base; unmatched junction nucleotides: 7. The CDR3 runs to 16 residues. CDR3 protein: CASSYTSGPRTDTQYF. For the CDR3, the DNA is TGTGCCAGCAGCTACACTAGCGGACCGCGCACAGATACGCAGTATTTT.

The chain couples TRBV4-2 to TRBJ1-1; D is unclear. The CDR3 runs to 13 residues. Germline V CDR1 and CDR2: LGHNA, YNFKEQ. V lost 0 bases and J lost 0, with 2 bases in between. The DNA of the CDR3 is TGTGCCAGCAGCCAAGAAATGAACACTGAAGCTTTCTTT. It encodes CASSQEMNTEAFF.

This chain links TRBV7-2 with TRBJ2-7, with unresolved D. The ends were cut back, 1 base at V and 2 bases at J, with 6 bases in the middle. This CDR3 contains 13 residues. Looked up from germline, CDR1 is SGHTA and CDR2 is FQGNSA. CDR3 in amino acids: CASSLVVPYEQYF. CDR3 nucleotides: TGTGCCAGCAGCTTAGTAGTCCCCTACGAGCAGTACTTC.

The J gene is TRBJ1-2, the V gene TRBV27; maybe TRBD1 (6 bases). CDR3 length: 17 residues. V gave up 3 bases and J gave up 2 bases, with 19 bases separating them. The germline gives CDR1 MNHEY, CDR2 SMNVEV (reference sequence). The CDR3 region has the DNA TGTGCCAGCAGTTTGCTCGCCCTGGGACAATTGAACTATGGCTACACCTTC. This codes for CASSLLALGQLNYGYTF.

The chain employs TRBV29-1 and TRBJ1-2; tentative D call: TRBD1 (5 bases). Between the trimmed V and J ends, which lost 7 bases and 4 bases, there was a span of 13 bases. Per the germline V gene, CDR1 is SQVTM and CDR2 is ANQGSEA. CDR3 length equals 12 residues. CDR3 region: CSAGEWSYGYTF. In DNA, the CDR3 is TGCAGCGCGGGGGAATGGAGCTATGGCTACACCTTC. Complete variable domain (other parts from reference TRBV29-1 and TRBJ1-2): SAVISQKPSRDICQRGTSLTIQCQVDSQVTMMFWYRQQPGQSLTLIATANQGSEATYESGFVIDKFPISRPNLTFSTLTVSNMSPEDSSIYLCSAGEWSYGYTFGSGTRLTVV.

The chain couples TRBV27 to TRBJ2-7; 8 positions agree with TRBD2. This CDR3 has 15 amino acids. Germline CDR1 is MNHEY and CDR2 is SMNVEV (reference sequence). J lost 2 bases, V lost 3 bases, and 6 bases had no gene match. The CDR3 loop is CASSFYAGGPYEQYF. For the CDR3, the DNA is TGTGCCAGCAGTTTTTATGCGGGAGGTCCCTACGAGCAGTACTTC.

The rearrangement joins TRBV6-4 to TRBJ2-5, with TRBD1 matching 7 bases. This CDR3 region has 13 residues. CDR1 is MRHNA, CDR2 SNTAGT, per germline. V gave up 6 bases and J gave up 0 bases; unmatched junction bases: 1. CDR3 loop: CASRGTDQETQYF. CDR3 coding DNA: TGTGCCAGCAGGGGGACAGACCAAGAGACCCAGTACTTC.

The V and J genes are TRBV5-1 and TRBJ2-1; a weak D match, TRBD1 (6 bases). Germline CDR1 reads SGHRS; CDR2 reads YFSETQ. The CDR3 is 13 residues long. The V and J ends lost 3 bases and 15 bases respectively, with 19 bases between them. As DNA, the CDR3 is TGCGCCAGCAGCTCCTCCGGGACACTGAGGGTGTTCTTC. This codes for CASSSSGTLRVFF.

This sequence joins TRBV11-2 and TRBJ1-5; possible D gene TRBD1, 6 bases. V was pared by 5 bases and J by 3 bases, with 14 bases between. This CDR3 contains 15 residues. Germline-derived CDR1 and CDR2 are SGHAT and FQNNGV. The CDR3: CASSRSGQPNQPQHF. CDR3 nucleotide sequence: TGTGCCAGCAGCCGTAGTGGACAGCCCAATCAGCCCCAGCATTTT.

The rearrangement joins TRBV7-2 to TRBJ1-6; 10 bases are a match to TRBD1. CDR3 length: 15 amino acids. J was trimmed by 10 bases and V by 5 bases; bases with no gene match: 8. Germline CDR1 and CDR2: SGHTA and FQGNSA. The CDR3 is CASSPEGQGLSPLHF. CDR3 bases: TGTGCCAGCAGCCCCGAGGGACAGGGGCTATCACCCCTCCACTTT.

J is TRBJ2-1 and V is TRBV28, with 9 bases that match TRBD1. There are 14 residues in the CDR3. The junction had 1 base not matched to a gene; V was cut back by 3 bases and J by 4 bases. The V gene's germline CDR1 is MDHEN and CDR2 SYDVKM. CDR3 protein: CASSFGTGYNEQFF. For the CDR3, the DNA is TGTGCCAGCAGTTTCGGGACAGGGTACAATGAGCAGTTCTTC.

This clone was detected only once. The chain employs TRBV6-1 and TRBJ2-6, with D perhaps being TRBD1 or TRBD2 (6 bases each). This CDR3 comprises 14 residues. Germline CDR1 reads MNHNS; CDR2 reads SASEGT. V was pared by 8 bases and J by 2 bases, with 10 bases between. The CDR3: CASLRGPGANVLTF. In DNA, the CDR3 is TGTGCCAGCCTTCGGGGGCCTGGGGCCAACGTCCTGACTTTC.

The V and J genes are TRBV27 and TRBJ1-1; D is possibly TRBD1 (5 bases). This CDR3 spans 13 amino acids. Germline CDR1 MNHEY, CDR2 SMNVEV (reference sequence). Trimming removed 5 bases at V and 5 bases at J, with 12 bases between. Written as DNA, the CDR3 is TGTGCCAGCAGTCTTAGGGGTGCGACTGAAGCTTTCTTT. This gives the protein CASSLRGATEAFF.

The chain joins TRBV7-3 to TRBJ2-4; D uncertain. The CDR3 runs to 16 residues. Trimming removed 2 bases at V and 5 bases at J, with 16 bases between. Germline CDR1 is SGHTA and CDR2 is FQGTGA. CDR3 bases: TGTGCCAGCAGCTTAGGGCACCGTGGGCCCCAAAACATTCAGTACTTC. Translating it yields CASSLGHRGPQNIQYF.

This chain uses TRBV9 with TRBJ2-2; no clear D gene. The CDR3 contains 15 residues. The germline V gene has CDR1 SGDLS and CDR2 YYNGEE. Trimming stripped 0 bases from V and 5 bases from J, with 11 bases between. The CDR3 spells CASSVGQLETGELFF. DNA for the CDR3: TGTGCCAGCAGCGTAGGTCAATTGGAGACCGGGGAGCTGTTTTTT.

This sequence joins TRBV10-3 and TRBJ1-5; D perhaps matches TRBD1 (5 bases). The CDR3 loop spans 13 amino acids. Looked up from germline, CDR1 is ENHRY and CDR2 is SYGVKD. V was shortened by 0 bases and J by 7 bases, with 7 bases between the two germline ends. In nucleotides, the CDR3 is TGTGCCATCAGTGAGTCGGGGGAACAGCCCCAGCATTTT. Translation gives CAISESGEQPQHF.

Details on this clone: The same CDR3 can be traced to other DNA sequences in this sample. The chain is built from TRBV30 and TRBJ1-4, with D uncertain. Germline CDR1 GTSNPN, CDR2 SVGIG (reference sequence). There are 14 residues in the CDR3. Trimming took off 2 bases at V and 8 bases at J, with 15 bases between the two ends. CDR3 coding DNA: TGTGCCTGGAGTATGGCTTCCTTCGGGGAAAAACTGTTTTTT. It is translated as CAWSMASFGEKLFF.

This clone has a handful of counts. The chain recombines TRBV5-1 with TRBJ1-1, with unresolved D. CDR3 length: 14 residues. The ends were cut back, 1 base at V and 0 bases at J, with 7 bases in the middle. Looked up from germline, CDR1 is SGHRS and CDR2 is YFSETQ. The CDR3 bases are TGCGCCAGCAGCTTGTCAGGAATGAACACTGAAGCTTTCTTT. Translating gives CASSLSGMNTEAFF.

The chain recombines TRBV2 with TRBJ2-1, with D uncertain. With 6 bases removed from V and 4 bases from J, the gap between germline ends came to 10 bases. The CDR3 has 13 residues. Germline V gene sequence: CDR1 SNHLY, CDR2 FYNNEI. This CDR3 is CASRLEEYNEQFF. CDR3 coding DNA: TGTGCCAGCAGGCTAGAGGAGTACAATGAGCAGTTCTTC. The complete variable domain, with remaining parts taken from reference TRBV2 and TRBJ2-1, reads EPEVTQTPSHQVTQMGQEVILRCVPISNHLYFYWYRQILGQKVEFLVSFYNNEISEKSEIFDDQFSVERPDGSNFTLKIRSTKLEDSAMYFCASRLEEYNEQFFGPGTRLTVL.

The genes are TRBV30 and TRBJ2-6; no firm D call. V dropped 1 base and J dropped 4 bases, with 5 bases sitting between them. The CDR3 is 13 residues long. Germline CDR1 is GTSNPN and CDR2 is SVGIG (reference sequence). Written as DNA, the CDR3 is TGTGCCTGGAGTGGATTCGGGGCCAACGTCCTGACTTTC. Encoded protein: CAWSGFGANVLTF.

The chain couples TRBV6-1 to TRBJ1-1, with D perhaps matching TRBD1 (6 bases). V dropped 8 bases and J dropped 5 bases, with 12 bases sitting between them. This CDR3 region has 12 residues. The germline CDR1 and CDR2 sequences are MNHNS and SASEGT. CDR3 loop: CASERGETEAFF. For the CDR3, the DNA is TGTGCCAGCGAGAGGGGGGAAACTGAAGCTTTCTTT.

The chain employs TRBV27 and TRBJ2-7; TRBD2 aligns across 7 bases. Germline CDR1 reads MNHEY; CDR2 reads SMNVEV (reference sequence). The CDR3 is made up of 16 amino acids. V trimming: 3 bases; J trimming: 4 bases; junction bases outside the gene matches: 12. The CDR3 protein is CASSFVGGGGRYEQYF. The DNA of the CDR3 is TGTGCCAGCAGTTTCGTGGGAGGCGGGGGACGGTACGAGCAGTACTTC.

This chain connects TRBV30 to TRBJ1-4, with 7 bases fitting TRBD1. Per the germline V gene, CDR1 is GTSNPN and CDR2 is SVGIG (reference sequence). This CDR3 region has 18 residues. Trimming took 4 bases from V and 6 from J; bases not matched to a gene: 20. CDR3 DNA: TGTGCCTGGATCCCAAGCCGGGACAGCCTCCGAGGTCATGAAAAACTGTTTTTT. The encoded protein is CAWIPSRDSLRGHEKLFF.